The rows below give T cell receptor beta chains drawn from one sample of a study of blood T cell repertoires in COVID-19. Repertoires were generated with immunoSEQ multiplex PCR, while TCRdb's copy carries only in-frame clones and drops some. The sample holds roughly 260,000 clones, 83% seen once. Sequences were obtained from PBMCs or T cells enriched from blood (not recorded which). These receptor sequences come from a woman in her thirties or forties who had been exposed to COVID-19. Each CDR3 is given with its conserved first and last residue.

J | V | CDR3
TRBJ2-2 | TRBV3-1/TRBV3-2 | CASSHLGTNTGELFF
TRBJ1-2 | TRBV12-3/TRBV12-4 | CASSLGSYGYTF
TRBJ2-7 | TRBV10-3 | CAISESQDRGHEQYF
TRBJ2-3 | TRBV5-1 | CASSSGPPRTISTDTQYF
TRBJ2-1 | TRBV28 | CASTIGLAEQFF
TRBJ1-2 | TRBV28 | CASRSDSNYGYTF
TRBJ1-4 | TRBV5-4 | CASSLGPTGATNEKLFF
TRBJ1-5 | TRBV6-5 | CASSYRAGENNQPQHF
TRBJ1-4 | TRBV5-4 | CASSSGGLNEKLFF
TRBJ1-1 | TRBV28 | CASSPRTERSYTEAFF
TRBJ2-2 | TRBV12-3/TRBV12-4 | CASRDLAGELFF
TRBJ1-2 | TRBV6-5 | CASSLQTGAYGYTF
TRBJ1-2 | TRBV18 | CASFESRSNYGYTF
TRBJ1-1 | TRBV6-5 | CASSRQENTEAFF
TRBJ1-4 | TRBV7-8 | CASNPGAGTGEKLFF
TRBJ2-3 | TRBV5-1 | CASSRGFGADTQYF
TRBJ2-7 | TRBV28 | CASTPGQLEQYF
TRBJ2-1 | TRBV5-1 | CASSLSGSYNEQFF
TRBJ2-7 | TRBV28 | CASRPRDYLYEQYF
TRBJ2-5 | TRBV3-1/TRBV3-2 | CASSLSRTGLETQYF
TRBJ1-4 | TRBV5-4 | CASSPGALPDEKLFF
TRBJ2-4 | TRBV7-9 | CASSYPGQGTKNIQYF
TRBJ1-2 | TRBV5-6 | CASSPGQGGYGYTF
TRBJ2-7 | TRBV9 | CASSGQGYEQYF
TRBJ2-7 | TRBV5-4 | CASSLGQGIYEQYF
TRBJ1-1 | TRBV11-2 | CASTPGDTAEAFF
TRBJ1-5 | TRBV2 | CASRGDRSNNQPQHF
TRBJ1-6 | TRBV11-3 | CASSLGEGSPLHF
TRBJ2-6 | TRBV5-4 | CASSSRASSSGANVLTF
TRBJ1-1 | TRBV19 | CASSILAPLLFF
TRBJ2-1 | TRBV5-1 | CASSLPLAGVSNEQFF
TRBJ1-1 | TRBV9 | CASSVAVSTEAFF
TRBJ2-1 | TRBV14 | CASSQVKRGANEQFF
TRBJ1-3 | TRBV7-2 | CASSRDREYVNTIYF
TRBJ1-1 | TRBV29-1 | CSVRDTEAFF
TRBJ2-3 | TRBV3-1/TRBV3-2 | CASSHNSFSGGNPDTQYF
TRBJ2-7 | TRBV6-2/TRBV6-3 | CASSDYLRLVEQYF
TRBJ2-5 | TRBV3-1/TRBV3-2 | CASSVGRAGAQETQYF
TRBJ1-1 | TRBV7-2 | CASSLGGARDTEAFF
TRBJ1-1 | TRBV10-3 | CAISVQGVAEAFF
TRBJ1-2 | TRBV2 | CASSGTAYGYTF
TRBJ2-7 | TRBV2 | CASKQTGGYEQYF
TRBJ1-2 | TRBV7-2 | CASSGTGTAYGYTF
TRBJ1-1 | TRBV30 | CACTQGTVKAFF
TRBJ2-7 | TRBV30 | CALIQGYEQYF
TRBJ2-3 | TRBV10-3 | CAISVGGPSTDTQYF
TRBJ2-1 | TRBV3-1/TRBV3-2 | CASSWRGGSYNEQFF
TRBJ2-3 | TRBV7-8 | CASSLGPQGAGADTQYF
TRBJ1-2 | TRBV4-3 | CASSQGGVRGYTF
TRBJ1-1 | TRBV6-2/TRBV6-3 | CASSPGGWRGNTEAFF
TRBJ2-1 | TRBV7-9 | CASSQLRTSLNEQFF